Below, 11 T cell receptor beta chains from the same sample are listed, as sequenced in a study of control samples from healthy donors and cancer patients (dated by TCRdb to the early 2020s). The library was built by means of the immunoSEQ multiplex PCR assay. The immuneACCESS repertoire file appears here via TCRdb, limited to in-frame rearrangements. These files lack a portion of the clones; in checked studies, under half of the deficit traces to unresolved V genes, and the cause of the others is not known. This sample lists around 170,000 clones; roughly nine tenths were detected once. 1.4% of the sample comes from the top ten. The source material was blood. The source of these receptors is a young man in good health.

The chain links TRBV5-4 to TRBJ2-1; 15 bases are a match to TRBD2. Germline-derived CDR1 and CDR2 are SGHNT and YYREEE (reference sequence). The CDR3 sequence is 15 residues long. The V segment lost 3 bases and the J segment 7 bases; nucleotides outside the gene matches: 2. The CDR3 DNA follows: TGTGCCAGCAGCTCCGGGACTAGCGGGGGGAATGAGCAGTTCTTC. Its protein is CASSSGTSGGNEQFF.

A remark on this clone: An end of the junction differs from the germline gene, which may be a read error. Here the CDR3 DNA reads TGTGCCAGCAGCGAAGGGACAGGGGTGGGGGAGACCCAGTACTTC. It is translated as CASSEGTGVGETQYF. The rearrangement links TRBV6-1 to TRBJ2-5; 10 positions match TRBD1. Germline CDR1 reads MNHNS; CDR2 reads SASEGT. This CDR3 has 15 residues.

The chain recombines TRBV5-6 with TRBJ2-7; the D is unclear. Germline lookup yields CDR1 SGHDT and CDR2 YYEEEE. The CDR3 spans 12 residues. Trimming shortened V by 2 bases and J by 5 bases, and 8 bases separated the two germline ends. The CDR3: CASSFDNNEQYF. The CDR3, as DNA: TGTGCCAGCAGCTTCGACAACAACGAGCAGTACTTC.

The table lists this clone with a count of one. The rearrangement links TRBV15 to TRBJ2-7; TRBD1 might be the D (5 bases). The ends were cut back, 5 bases at V and 2 bases at J, with 16 bases in the middle. The V gene's germline CDR1 is LNHNV and CDR2 YYDKDF (reference sequence). This CDR3 has 15 amino acids. In nucleotides, the CDR3 is TGTGCCACCAGCCGGGCTGGACAATTCACCTACGAGCAGTACTTC. Amino acids: CATSRAGQFTYEQYF.

This rearrangement joins TRBV9 to TRBJ1-1; D is undetermined. The V end was cut by 4 bases, the J end by 2 bases, with 12 bases between. The CDR3 extends over 14 amino acids. Germline V lookup: CDR1 SGDLS, CDR2 YYNGEE. CDR3 coding DNA: TGTGCCAGCAGCACCCGACAAGACAACACTGAAGCTTTCTTT. Translating gives CASSTRQDNTEAFF.

The rearrangement uses TRBV5-1 and TRBJ1-4, with 7 bases that match TRBD1. The CDR3 contains 15 residues. Per germline, CDR1 SGHRS and CDR2 YFSETQ. V lost 4 bases to trimming and J lost 4 bases; unmatched junction nucleotides: 7. CDR3 amino acids: CASSQPGGRNEKLFF. CDR3 coding DNA: TGCGCCAGCAGCCAGCCAGGGGGTCGTAATGAAAAACTGTTTTTT.

This clone occurred a few times. V gene TRBV2 combines with J gene TRBJ1-5; D not resolved. The CDR3 is 14 residues long. With 4 bases removed from V and 2 bases from J, the gap between germline ends came to 9 bases. Germline V gives CDR1 SNHLY, CDR2 FYNNEI. The CDR3 DNA reads TGTGCCAGCAGTGCACTTAGTCGCAATCAGCCCCAGCATTTT. The encoded protein is CASSALSRNQPQHF.

This clone was counted between two and nine times. This chain connects TRBV30 to TRBJ2-3, with 11 bases identical to TRBD2. The length of the CDR3 is 15 residues. From germline, CDR1 is GTSNPN and CDR2 SVGIG (reference sequence). J was trimmed by 2 bases and V by 2 bases; bases with no gene match: 3. CDR3: CAWSLSGGATDTQYF. The CDR3 nucleotides read TGTGCCTGGAGTCTTAGCGGGGGGGCCACAGATACGCAGTATTTT.

The chain carries TRBV5-1 and TRBJ2-3, with D unclear. Germline V gene data show CDR1 as SGHRS and CDR2 as YFSETQ. This CDR3 is 14 amino acids long. V dropped 0 bases and J dropped 0 bases, with 5 bases sitting between them. For the CDR3, the DNA is TGCGCCAGCAGCTTGGACCTTAGCACAGATACGCAGTATTTT. Residues: CASSLDLSTDTQYF.

The chain recombines TRBV19 with TRBJ1-6; D unresolved. Looked up from germline, CDR1 is LNHDA and CDR2 is SQIVND (reference sequence). Trimming left V 2 bases short and J 6 bases short, with 11 bases between. CDR3 length: 15 residues. CDR3 bases: TGTGCCAGTAGTATATCCGGGGAGAGTAATTCACCCCTCCACTTT. Its translation is CASSISGESNSPLHF.

The chain combines TRBV12-3 or TRBV12-4 with TRBJ1-2; D is unresolved. The CDR3 is 13 residues long. Trimming stripped 2 bases from V and 2 bases from J, with 6 bases between. The CDR3 reads CASSLRPNYGYTF. In nucleotides, the CDR3 is TGTGCCAGCAGTTTACGTCCCAACTATGGCTACACCTTC.